This entry concerns a single T cell receptor (beta chain). Its antigen is currently unknown. The data were obtained in a study of cytomegalovirus exposure and HLA in healthy donors. Study results and caveats: Specific recognition of CMV antigens was confirmed in vitro for a few chains (all CMV-associated). When analyzed later, a missense DCLRE1C variant was found to be linked to TCR beta V- and J-gene trimming. In a later analysis, DRB1 alleles had the most associated TCRs; HLA-C alleles the fewest.

Vbeta (60) and Jbeta (13) primers were used in the PCR. Produced via immunoSEQ multiplex PCR; TCRdb's table is partial and in-frame only. The sample includes around 140,000 clones, less than 80% of them seen just once. V was shortened by 6 bases and J by 6 bases, with 11 bases between the two germline ends. Germline V gene sequence: CDR1 MNHEY, CDR2 SVGAGI. CDR3 length: 12 amino acids. The source is a female donor in good health and CMV-seropositive. V gene TRBV6-5 combines with J gene TRBJ1-2; a weak D match, TRBD1 (6 bases). The specimen was PBMCs. CDR3 DNA sequence: TGTGCCAGCAGCCGAGACAGGCATGGCTACACCTTC. It is translated as CASSRDRHGYTF.